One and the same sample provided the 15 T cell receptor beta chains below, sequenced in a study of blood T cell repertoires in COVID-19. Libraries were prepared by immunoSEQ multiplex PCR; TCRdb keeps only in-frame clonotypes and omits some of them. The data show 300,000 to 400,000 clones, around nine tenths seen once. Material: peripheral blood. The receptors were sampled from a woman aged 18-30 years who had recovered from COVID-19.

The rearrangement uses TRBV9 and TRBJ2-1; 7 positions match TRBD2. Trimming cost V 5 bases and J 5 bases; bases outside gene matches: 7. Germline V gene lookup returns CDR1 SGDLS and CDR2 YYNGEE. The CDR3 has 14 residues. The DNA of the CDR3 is TGTGCCAGCAGTAGGTCTAGCGGCCACAATGAGCAGTTCTTC. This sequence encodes CASSRSSGHNEQFF.

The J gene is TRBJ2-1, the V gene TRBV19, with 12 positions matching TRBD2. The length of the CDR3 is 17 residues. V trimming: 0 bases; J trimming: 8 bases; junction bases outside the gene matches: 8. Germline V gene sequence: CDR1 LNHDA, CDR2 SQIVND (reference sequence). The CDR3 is CASSIDIRLAGAHEQFF. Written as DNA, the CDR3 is TGTGCCAGTAGTATAGATATCAGACTAGCGGGAGCCCATGAGCAGTTCTTC.

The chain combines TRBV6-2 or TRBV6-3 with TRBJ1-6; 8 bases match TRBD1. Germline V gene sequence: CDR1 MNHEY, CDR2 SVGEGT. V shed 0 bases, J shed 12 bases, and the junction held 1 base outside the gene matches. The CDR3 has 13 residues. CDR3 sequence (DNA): TGTGCCAGCAGTTACTCCGGGACAGGACCCCTCCACTTT. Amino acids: CASSYSGTGPLHF.

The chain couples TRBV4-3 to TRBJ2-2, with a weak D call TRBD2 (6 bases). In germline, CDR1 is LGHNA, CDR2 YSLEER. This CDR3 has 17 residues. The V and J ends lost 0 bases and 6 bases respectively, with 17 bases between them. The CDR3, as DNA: TGCGCCAGCAGCCAAGAGGTCGTAGGGGACTCTGCCGGGGAGCTGTTTTTT. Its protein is CASSQEVVGDSAGELFF.

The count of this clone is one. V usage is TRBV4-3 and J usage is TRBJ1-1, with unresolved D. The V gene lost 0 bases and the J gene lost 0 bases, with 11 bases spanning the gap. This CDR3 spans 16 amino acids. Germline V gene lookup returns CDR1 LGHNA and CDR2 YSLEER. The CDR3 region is CASSQDPWAMNTEAFF. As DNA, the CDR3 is TGCGCCAGCAGCCAAGATCCGTGGGCCATGAACACTGAAGCTTTCTTT.

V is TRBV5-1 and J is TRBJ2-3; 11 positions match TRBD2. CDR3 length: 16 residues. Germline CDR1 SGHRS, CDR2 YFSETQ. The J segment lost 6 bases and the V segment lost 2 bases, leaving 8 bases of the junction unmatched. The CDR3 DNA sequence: TGCGCCAGCAGCTTTGAACTAGCGGGAGCCCGGGATACGCAGTATTTT. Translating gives CASSFELAGARDTQYF.

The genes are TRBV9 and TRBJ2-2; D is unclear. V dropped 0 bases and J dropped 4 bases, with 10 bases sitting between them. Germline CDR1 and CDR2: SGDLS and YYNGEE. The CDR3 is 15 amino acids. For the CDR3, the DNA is TGTGCCAGCAGCGTAGACCCCAGCGTCACCGGGGAGCTGTTTTTT. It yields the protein CASSVDPSVTGELFF.

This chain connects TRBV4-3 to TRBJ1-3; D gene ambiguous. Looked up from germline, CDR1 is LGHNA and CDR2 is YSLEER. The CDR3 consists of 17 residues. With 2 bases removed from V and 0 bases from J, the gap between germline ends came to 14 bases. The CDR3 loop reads CASSQQPTQVSGNTIYF. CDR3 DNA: TGCGCCAGCAGCCAACAACCGACGCAGGTCTCTGGAAACACCATATATTTT.

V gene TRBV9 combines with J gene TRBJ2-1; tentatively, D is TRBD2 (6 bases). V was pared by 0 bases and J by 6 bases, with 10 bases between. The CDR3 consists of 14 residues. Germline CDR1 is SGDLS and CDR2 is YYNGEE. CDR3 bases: TGTGCCAGCAGCGTAGGTTCGGAGGGCAATGAGCAGTTCTTC. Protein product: CASSVGSEGNEQFF.

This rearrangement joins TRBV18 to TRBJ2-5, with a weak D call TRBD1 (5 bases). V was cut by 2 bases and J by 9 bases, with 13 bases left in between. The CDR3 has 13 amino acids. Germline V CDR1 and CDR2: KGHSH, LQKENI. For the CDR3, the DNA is TGTGCCAGCTCACCAAAGCGACAGTTCGCCCAGTACTTC. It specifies CASSPKRQFAQYF.

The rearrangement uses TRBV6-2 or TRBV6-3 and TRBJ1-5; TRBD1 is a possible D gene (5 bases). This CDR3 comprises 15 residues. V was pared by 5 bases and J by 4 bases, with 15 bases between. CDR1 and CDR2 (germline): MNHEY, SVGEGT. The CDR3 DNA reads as TGTGCCAGCAGTCCCCTGGGCAGGGCGAATCAGCCCCAGCATTTT. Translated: CASSPLGRANQPQHF.

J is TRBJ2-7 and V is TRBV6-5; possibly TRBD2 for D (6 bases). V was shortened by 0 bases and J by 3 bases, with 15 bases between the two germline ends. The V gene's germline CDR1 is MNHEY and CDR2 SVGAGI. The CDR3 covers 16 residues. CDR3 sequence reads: CASSYSMAGSSYEQYV. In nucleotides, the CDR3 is TGTGCCAGCAGTTACTCGATGGCGGGATCAAGCTACGAGCAGTACGTC.

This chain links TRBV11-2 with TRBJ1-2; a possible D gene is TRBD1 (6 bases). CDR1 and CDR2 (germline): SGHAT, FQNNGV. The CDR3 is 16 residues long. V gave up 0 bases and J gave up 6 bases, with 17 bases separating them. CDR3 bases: TGTGCCAGCAGCTTAGATCGGGGGGCAGTAAGCGATGGCTACACCTTC. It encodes CASSLDRGAVSDGYTF.

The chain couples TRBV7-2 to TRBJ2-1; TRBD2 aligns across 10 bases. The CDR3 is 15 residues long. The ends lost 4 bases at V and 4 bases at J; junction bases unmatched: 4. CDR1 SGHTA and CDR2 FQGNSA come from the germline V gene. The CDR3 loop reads CASSSTSGNYNEQFF. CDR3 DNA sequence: TGTGCCAGCAGCTCTACTAGCGGGAATTACAATGAGCAGTTCTTC.

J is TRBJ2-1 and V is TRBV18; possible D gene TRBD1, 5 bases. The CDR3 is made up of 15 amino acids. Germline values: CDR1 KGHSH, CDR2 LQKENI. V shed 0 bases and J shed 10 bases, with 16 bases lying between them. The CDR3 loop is CASSPPDSKPGEQFF. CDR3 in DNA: TGTGCCAGCTCACCACCTGACAGCAAACCAGGCGAGCAGTTCTTC.